The next 9 T cell receptor beta chains were all read from a single sample in a study of shared clonotypes between healthy human individuals. Data came from immunoSEQ multiplex PCR; TCRdb stores just in-frame clones and leaves some out. The sample carries some 1 million clones, roughly 80% recorded once. The sequenced material came from memory CD4+ T cells sorted from blood. Subset defined: CD45RA-negative fraction. These receptors were taken from a man between 18 and 35 years old in good health.

The CDR3 here is CASSVGPYQETQYF. The CDR3 coding sequence is TGTGCCAGCAGCGTCGGACCGTACCAAGAGACCCAGTACTTC. The J gene is TRBJ2-5, the V gene TRBV9, with no clear D. Deletions cut 2 bases from V and 0 bases from J, with 8 bases between. The CDR3 runs to 14 residues. The germline CDR1 and CDR2 sequences are SGDLS and YYNGEE.

J is TRBJ1-4 and V is TRBV5-1; D is perhaps TRBD1 (5 bases). The germline gives CDR1 SGHRS, CDR2 YFSETQ. V dropped 0 bases and J dropped 5 bases, with 11 bases sitting between them. This CDR3 comprises 15 residues. CDR3 amino acids: CASSLEGTWNEKLFF. The DNA of the CDR3 is TGCGCCAGCAGCTTGGAAGGGACCTGGAATGAAAAACTGTTTTTT. Full variable domain (rest looked up from reference TRBV5-1 and TRBJ1-4): KAGVTQTPRYLIKTRGQQVTLSCSPISGHRSVSWYQQTPGQGLQFLFEYFSETQRNKGNFPGRFSGRQFSNSRSEMNVSTLELGDSALYLCASSLEGTWNEKLFFGSGTQLSVL.

The chain links TRBV10-3 to TRBJ2-3, with TRBD1 matching over 7 bases. Germline loops: CDR1 ENHRY, CDR2 SYGVKD. V gave up 6 bases and J gave up 8 bases; unmatched junction bases: 11. This CDR3 is built from 14 residues. CDR3 sequence (DNA): TGTGCCATCAGCTCGGACAGGACCTCGGGTACGCAGTATTTT. As protein: CAISSDRTSGTQYF.

Of note for this clone: A read error is possible here, since a much larger clone lies one base away. V and J are TRBV7-2 and TRBJ1-1; D possibly corresponds to TRBD1 (6 bases). Trimming took off 6 bases at V and 4 bases at J, with 9 bases between the two ends. Germline CDR1 and CDR2: SGHTA and FQGNSA. The CDR3 spans 12 residues. The CDR3 reads CASSTGFTEAFF. The CDR3 DNA is TGTGCCAGCAGTACAGGGTTCACTGAAGCTTTCTTT. Combining the CDR3 with reference TRBV7-2 and TRBJ1-1 gives the whole variable domain GAGVSQSPSNKVTEKGKDVELRCDPISGHTALYWYRQSLGQGLEFLIYFQGNSAPDKSGLPSDRFSAERTGGSVSTLTIQRTQQEDSAVYLCASSTGFTEAFFGQGTRLTVV.

The rearrangement links TRBV5-1 to TRBJ1-4; TRBD1 agrees at 10 bases. V dropped 3 bases and J dropped 7; count of bases not matched to a gene: 3. Germline V gene sequence: CDR1 SGHRS, CDR2 YFSETQ. The CDR3 is 14 residues long. The CDR3 spells CASSSRDRGEKLFF. In nucleotides, the CDR3 is TGCGCCAGCAGCTCGCGGGACAGGGGTGAAAAACTGTTTTTT.

This sequence joins TRBV7-9 and TRBJ2-5; 8 bases are a match to TRBD2. The CDR3 extends over 15 amino acids. With 5 bases clipped from V and 5 bases from J, the junction kept 10 bases outside the gene matches. CDR1 is SEHNR and CDR2 is FQNEAQ in the germline V gene (reference sequence). CDR3 amino acids: CASSLRLANLETQYF. CDR3 bases: TGTGCCAGCAGCCTCCGACTAGCGAACTTGGAGACCCAGTACTTC.

This clone showed up just once. V and J are TRBV9 and TRBJ2-3, with 8 bases that match TRBD2. With V trimmed by 4 bases and J by 10 bases, 11 bases remained unmatched. CDR1 is SGDLS, CDR2 YYNGEE, per germline. This CDR3 contains 14 residues. For the CDR3, the DNA is TGTGCCAGCAGCTCCTCTAGCGGGCTTGGGTCGCAGTATTTT. Its translation is CASSSSSGLGSQYF. Combining the CDR3 with reference TRBV9 and TRBJ2-3 gives the whole variable domain DSGVTQTPKHLITATGQRVTLRCSPRSGDLSVYWYQQSLDQGLQFLIQYYNGEERAKGNILERFSAQQFPDLHSELNLSSLELGDSALYFCASSSSSGLGSQYFGPGTRLTVL.

The sample holds one count of this clone. Within the sample, other DNA sequences also encode this same CDR3. This chain links TRBV7-2 with TRBJ2-2, with D perhaps TRBD1 or TRBD2 (6 bases each). Germline-derived CDR1 and CDR2 are SGHTA and FQGNSA. Trimming cost V 6 bases and J 1 base, with 9 bases left between them. CDR3 length: 14 amino acids. Written as DNA, the CDR3 is TGTGCCAGCAGTCGGGGGCGGAACACCGGGGAGCTGTTTTTT. Residues: CASSRGRNTGELFF.

The sample holds a few counts of this clone. The chain combines TRBV25-1 with TRBJ1-2, with 9 bases identical to TRBD1. The CDR3 totals 12 residues. The V segment lost 7 bases and the J segment 8 bases; nucleotides outside the gene matches: 5. Germline V CDR1 and CDR2: MGHDK, SYGVNS. The CDR3 bases are TGTGCCAGCACCGGGACAGGGCACGGCTACACCTTC. It encodes CASTGTGHGYTF.